These T cell receptor beta chains were read from a single sample in a study of shared clonotypes between healthy human individuals. Here immunoSEQ multiplex PCR was the method, and the copy in TCRdb shows in-frame clones only, minus some. Among under 1 million clones listed, 90% to 97% were seen once. The specimen sequenced was naive CD8+ T cells sorted from blood. Source of these receptors: a man aged 25 to 40 in good health. Both conserved end residues are part of each CDR3. D genes are given only for firm matches. The size field is filled for only some rows; it gives once, few, many or a size class.

clone_size	j_call	v_call	d_call	cdr3_aa	cdr3_nt
.	TRBJ2-7	TRBV9	.	CASSVDGYEQYF	TGTGCCAGCAGCGTAGATGGATACGAGCAGTACTTC
.	TRBJ2-7	TRBV11-2	TRBD2	CASSLDAGGPLNEQYF	TGTGCCAGCAGCTTAGACGCGGGAGGGCCCTTAAACGAGCAGTACTTC
.	TRBJ2-2	TRBV4-1	TRBD1	CASSQVQGAGELFF	TGCGCCAGCAGCCAAGTACAGGGGGCCGGGGAGCTGTTTTTT
.	TRBJ2-1	TRBV6-6	.	CASSKIGEQFF	TGTGCCAGCAGTAAAATTGGTGAGCAGTTCTTC
.	TRBJ1-2	TRBV27	TRBD1	CASSFGFGTGMSGYTF	TGTGCCAGCAGTTTCGGATTCGGGACAGGGATGAGTGGCTACACCTTC
.	TRBJ1-2	TRBV12-2	.	CASRLTRGLNYGYTF	TGTGCAAGTCGCTTAACACGGGGCCTCAACTATGGCTACACCTTC
.	TRBJ1-1	TRBV28	TRBD1	CASSLEQGTLNTEAFF	TGTGCCAGCAGTCTAGAACAGGGGACCTTGAACACTGAAGCTTTCTTT
.	TRBJ2-7	TRBV5-1	.	CASRLGATGGDLYEQYF	TGCGCCAGCAGGCTGGGCGCGACAGGAGGCGACCTCTACGAGCAGTACTTC
.	TRBJ1-2	TRBV4-1	.	CASSQGIRDYGYTF	TGCGCCAGCAGCCAAGGCATAAGGGACTATGGCTACACCTTC
once	TRBJ2-5	TRBV18	TRBD1	CASSPQTGEETQYF	TGTGCCAGCTCTCCCCAAACAGGGGAAGAGACCCAGTACTTC
.	TRBJ1-6	TRBV7-2	TRBD1	CASSDLSGTGSNSPLHF	TGTGCCAGCAGCGATTTATCCGGGACAGGGTCGAATTCACCCCTCCACTTT
.	TRBJ1-1	TRBV5-1	.	CASSLRGDNTEAFF	TGCGCCAGCAGCTTGCGGGGGGATAACACTGAAGCTTTCTTT
.	TRBJ2-1	TRBV27	.	CASRRYNEQFF	TGTGCCAGCAGGCGTTACAATGAGCAGTTCTTC
.	TRBJ2-1	TRBV30	.	CAWETGDLYNEQFF	TGTGCCTGGGAGACAGGCGACCTCTACAATGAGCAGTTCTTC
.	TRBJ2-7	TRBV27	TRBD1	CASSGYGQGVVPYEQYF	TGTGCCAGCAGTGGGTATGGACAGGGAGTCGTTCCCTACGAGCAGTACTTC
.	TRBJ2-7	TRBV5-4	TRBD1	CASSLEQGDHEQYF	TGTGCCAGCAGCTTGGAGCAGGGGGACCACGAGCAGTACTTC
.	TRBJ2-7	TRBV29-1	.	CSVEAGAGYEQYF	TGCAGCGTTGAAGCGGGTGCGGGGTACGAGCAGTACTTC
.	TRBJ2-7	TRBV28	.	CASSLERRADGEQYF	TGTGCCAGCAGTTTAGAGAGGCGGGCCGACGGCGAGCAGTACTTC
.	TRBJ2-7	TRBV19	.	CASSPGRRSYEQYF	TGTGCCAGTAGTCCGGGGAGACGATCCTACGAGCAGTACTTC
.	TRBJ1-5	TRBV27	.	CASSLWGGQDQPQHF	TGTGCCAGCAGTTTATGGGGGGGGCAGGATCAGCCCCAGCATTTT
.	TRBJ1-5	TRBV5-6	TRBD1	CASSAGTGYSNQPQHF	TGTGCCAGCAGCGCCGGGACAGGGTATAGCAATCAGCCCCAGCATTTT
.	TRBJ2-1	TRBV19	.	CASSLNRGSSYNEQFF	TGTGCCAGTAGTCTCAATCGTGGGAGCTCCTACAATGAGCAGTTCTTC